A selection of T cell receptor beta chains follows, all from one sample in a study of blood T cell repertoires in COVID-19. Clones were sequenced by immunoSEQ multiplex PCR, and TCRdb holds only the in-frame ones, with some missing. This sample has over 100,000 clones, with 85% found just once. The sequencing input was peripheral blood. Receptor source: a man of 80 years or more with acute or convalescent COVID-19. The CDR3 runs from the conserved cysteine through the conserved F or W. Each record gives: J gene, clone size, D gene, V gene, CDR3 DNA, CDR3 protein. A D gene is named only where the DNA matches it firmly. Clone size is shown for a subset of rows, as once, few, many or a class of expanded clone.

J: TRBJ2-2
size: .
D: .
V: TRBV30
DNA: TGTGCCTGGAGTCTGACACCTAACACCGGGGAGCTGTTTTTT
CDR3: CAWSLTPNTGELFF

J: TRBJ1-2
size: .
D: .
V: TRBV29-1
DNA: TGCAGCGTTGGGACAGCTAACTATGGCTACACCTTC
CDR3: CSVGTANYGYTF

J: TRBJ1-2
size: .
D: TRBD1
V: TRBV6-5
DNA: TGTGCCAGCCAGGGGGGACGCTATGGCTACACCTTC
CDR3: CASQGGRYGYTF

J: TRBJ1-2
size: many
D: TRBD1
V: TRBV4-3
DNA: TGCGCCAGCAGCCAAGATCCCCAGGGGGCCTATGGCTACACCTTC
CDR3: CASSQDPQGAYGYTF

J: TRBJ1-4
size: .
D: .
V: TRBV28
DNA: TGTGCCAGCAGTTTAAGCGCAACTAATGAAAAACTGTTTTTT
CDR3: CASSLSATNEKLFF

J: TRBJ1-1
size: .
D: .
V: TRBV6-2/TRBV6-3
DNA: TGTGCCAGCAGTTACAGGGGCTTGAACACTGAAGCTTTCTTT
CDR3: CASSYRGLNTEAFF

J: TRBJ2-2
size: .
D: .
V: TRBV6-6
DNA: TGTGCCAGCAGAACCGGGGTAAACACCGGGGAGCTGTTTTTT
CDR3: CASRTGVNTGELFF

J: TRBJ2-1
size: .
D: TRBD1
V: TRBV3-1/TRBV3-2
DNA: TGTGCCAGCAGCCAACTGGGACAGAAAACCTACAATGAGCAGTTCTTC
CDR3: CASSQLGQKTYNEQFF

J: TRBJ1-5
size: few
D: TRBD1
V: TRBV28
DNA: TGTGCCAGCAGTTTGCATCCGGGACAGGGGAAGCCCCAGCATTTT
CDR3: CASSLHPGQGKPQHF

J: TRBJ1-2
size: .
D: TRBD1
V: TRBV5-6
DNA: TGTGCCAGCAGCTCGGCAGGACAGGGGACTAACTATGGCTACACCTTC
CDR3: CASSSAGQGTNYGYTF

J: TRBJ1-4
size: .
D: TRBD1
V: TRBV28
DNA: TGTGCCAGCAGCCCGGGACAGGGTAGGGAAAAACTGTTTTTT
CDR3: CASSPGQGREKLFF

J: TRBJ2-4
size: .
D: .
V: TRBV3-1/TRBV3-2
DNA: TGTGCCAGCAGCCAAGATTTGGGGGCACGAGGAAACATTCAGTACTTC
CDR3: CASSQDLGARGNIQYF

J: TRBJ1-4
size: .
D: .
V: TRBV6-5
DNA: TGTGCCAGCAGAAGGACAGCAACTAATGAAAAACTGTTTTTT
CDR3: CASRRTATNEKLFF

J: TRBJ1-1
size: .
D: .
V: TRBV27
DNA: TGTGCCAGCAAAGCCAATAAGAACACTGAAGCTTTCTTT
CDR3: CASKANKNTEAFF

J: TRBJ2-7
size: .
D: TRBD1
V: TRBV2
DNA: TGTGCCAGCAGGAGGGATGGACAGGGGGACTACGAGCAGTACTTC
CDR3: CASRRDGQGDYEQYF

J: TRBJ2-7
size: .
D: TRBD1
V: TRBV7-2
DNA: TGTGCCAGCAGCTTAGCCGGGACAGGGTATTATGAGCAGTACTTC
CDR3: CASSLAGTGYYEQYF

J: TRBJ2-7
size: .
D: .
V: TRBV2
DNA: TGTGCCAGCAGACGATTTGGGACAACAAGCACCTACGAGCAGTACTTC
CDR3: CASRRFGTTSTYEQYF

J: TRBJ2-1
size: .
D: TRBD2
V: TRBV3-1/TRBV3-2
DNA: TGTGCCAGCAGCCAAGTGGGACTAGCGGGGACCAATGAGCAGTTCTTC
CDR3: CASSQVGLAGTNEQFF

J: TRBJ2-1
size: .
D: TRBD2
V: TRBV7-3
DNA: TGTGCCAGCAGCTTACAGCGGGGGAGCTACAATGAGCAGTTCTTC
CDR3: CASSLQRGSYNEQFF

J: TRBJ2-1
size: .
D: .
V: TRBV24-1
DNA: TGTGCCACCAGTGACGTGGGCAGGTCCTACAATGAGCAGTTCTTC
CDR3: CATSDVGRSYNEQFF

J: TRBJ1-4
size: .
D: TRBD1
V: TRBV29-1
DNA: TGCAGCGTTGAAGGTAGCGCCGGGGACAGGGATGAAAAACTGTTTTTT
CDR3: CSVEGSAGDRDEKLFF

J: TRBJ1-2
size: .
D: TRBD1
V: TRBV29-1
DNA: TGCAGCGTTGATCGGGACAGCGCATATGGCTACACCTTC
CDR3: CSVDRDSAYGYTF

J: TRBJ2-2
size: .
D: TRBD2
V: TRBV2
DNA: TGTGCCAGCACCTTAGCGGGGGCACCCGGGGAGCTGTTTTTT
CDR3: CASTLAGAPGELFF

J: TRBJ1-5
size: .
D: .
V: TRBV10-3
DNA: TGTGCCATCAGAGAACTCGGGGAGCCCCAGCATTTT
CDR3: CAIRELGEPQHF

J: TRBJ2-1
size: .
D: .
V: TRBV7-3
DNA: TGTGCCAGCAGCCCTGAGCGGAGCTCCTACAATGAGCAGTTCTTC
CDR3: CASSPERSSYNEQFF

J: TRBJ2-2
size: .
D: .
V: TRBV28
DNA: TGTGCCAGCGGAGTCCCAGGAGGGCCCGGGGAGCTGTTTTTT
CDR3: CASGVPGGPGELFF

J: TRBJ2-3
size: .
D: TRBD1
V: TRBV7-2
DNA: TGTGCCAGCGGCGGGGCGGGACAGGGGTCCCCCGCCGTCACAGATACGCAGTATTTT
CDR3: CASGGAGQGSPAVTDTQYF

J: TRBJ1-1
size: .
D: .
V: TRBV6-5
DNA: TGTGCCAGCAGTTACTCAGCCCCACCTGAAGCTTTCTTT
CDR3: CASSYSAPPEAFF